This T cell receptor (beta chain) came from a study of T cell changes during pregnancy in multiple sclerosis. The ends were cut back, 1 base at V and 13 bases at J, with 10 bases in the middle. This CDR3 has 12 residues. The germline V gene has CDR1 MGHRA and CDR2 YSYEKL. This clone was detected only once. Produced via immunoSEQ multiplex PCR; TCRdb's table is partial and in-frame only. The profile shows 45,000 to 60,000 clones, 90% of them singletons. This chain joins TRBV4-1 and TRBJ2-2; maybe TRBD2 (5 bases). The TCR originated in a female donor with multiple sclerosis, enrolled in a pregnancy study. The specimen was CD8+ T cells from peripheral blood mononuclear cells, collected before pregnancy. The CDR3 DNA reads TGCGCCAGCAGCCAAGGGGGAGTGGGGCTGTTTTTT. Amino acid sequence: CASSQGGVGLFF.